The sequence of this T cell receptor beta chain was determined in a study of T cell changes during pregnancy in multiple sclerosis. TCRdb keeps only in-frame clones here, not all; method: immunoSEQ multiplex PCR. The table shows around 100,000 clones, with about 90% occurring only once. In germline, CDR1 is MNHEY, CDR2 SMNVEV (reference sequence). The V end lost 7 bases, the J end lost 0 bases, and 13 bases lay between the germline ends. CDR3 length: 14 amino acids. The origin of this receptor is a female donor with multiple sclerosis, enrolled in a pregnancy study. The chain is built from TRBV27 and TRBJ2-7, with D possibly matching TRBD2 (6 bases). Sequencing used peripheral blood, obtained after pregnancy. CDR3 sequence: CASTSSESSYEQYF. CDR3 DNA: TGTGCCAGCACGTCTAGCGAGAGCTCCTACGAGCAGTACTTC.